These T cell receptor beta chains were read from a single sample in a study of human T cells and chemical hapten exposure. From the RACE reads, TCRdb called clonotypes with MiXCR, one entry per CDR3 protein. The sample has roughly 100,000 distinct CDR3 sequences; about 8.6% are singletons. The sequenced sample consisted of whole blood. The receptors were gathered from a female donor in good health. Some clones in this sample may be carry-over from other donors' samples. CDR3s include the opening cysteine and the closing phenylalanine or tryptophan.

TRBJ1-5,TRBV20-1,CSARDSIVGNQPQHF
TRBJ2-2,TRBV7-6,CASSSLTSGHGELFF
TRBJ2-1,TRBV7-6,CASSPQAAINDPNEQFF
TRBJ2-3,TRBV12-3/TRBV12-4,CASNGQADPDTQYF
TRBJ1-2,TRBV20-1,CSASPQGGYGYTF
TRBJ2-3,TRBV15,CATRRDSSYGTDTQYF
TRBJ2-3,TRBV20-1,CSARDLRQDTDTQYF
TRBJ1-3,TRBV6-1,CASSEGADWSTIYF
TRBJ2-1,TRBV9,CASSVGGLDFGNEQFF
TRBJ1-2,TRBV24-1,CATSDPNAGTGDDGYTF
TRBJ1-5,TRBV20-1,CSARDRVQQPQHF
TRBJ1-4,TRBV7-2,CASSFMGAPREKLFF
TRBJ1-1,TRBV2,CASSESLLTGMNTEAFF
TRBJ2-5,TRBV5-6,CASSGPGQGEETQYF
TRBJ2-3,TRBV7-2,CASSLEGFSTDTQYF
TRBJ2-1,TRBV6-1,CASRADALAGEFSEQFF
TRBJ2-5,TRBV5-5,CASSLESYQETQYF
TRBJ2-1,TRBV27,CASKGTGVGEYNEQFF